Below, 27 T cell receptor beta chains from the same sample are listed, as sequenced in a study of blood T cell repertoires in COVID-19. The table came from immunoSEQ multiplex PCR; TCRdb's copy has only in-frame clones and leaves some out. The sample includes fewer than 250,000 clones, around four fifths of them seen just once. Sequenced: peripheral blood. The source of these receptors is a woman in her forties with active or convalescent COVID-19.

V is TRBV9 and J is TRBJ2-3; no reliable D call. Trimming pared 0 bases from V and 3 bases from J, leaving 5 bases between. The CDR3 spans 13 residues. The V gene's germline CDR1 is SGDLS and CDR2 YYNGEE. CDR3 in amino acids: CASSVGATDTQYF. As DNA, the CDR3 is TGTGCCAGCAGCGTAGGGGCAACAGATACGCAGTATTTT.

This chain links TRBV2 with TRBJ1-4, with D perhaps TRBD1 (5 bases). The CDR3 has 15 residues. Germline V CDR1 and CDR2: SNHLY, FYNNEI. Trimming cost V 7 bases and J 0 bases, with 12 bases left between them. The DNA of the CDR3 is TGTGCCAGCACTCTCAAGGGGACAACTAATGAAAAACTGTTTTTT. Translating gives CASTLKGTTNEKLFF.

The chain employs TRBV11-3 and TRBJ2-2, with TRBD2 matching over 12 bases. The CDR3 contains 16 residues. Trimming removed 6 bases from V and 8 bases from J; junction bases left unmatched: 10. Germline values: CDR1 SGHNT, CDR2 YENEEA. The CDR3 region has the DNA TGTGCCAGCAGTTACCGACTAGCGGGGGCTTCGGGGGAGCTGTTTTTT. Protein product: CASSYRLAGASGELFF.

This clone appeared a single time. The rearrangement joins TRBV3-1 (or the pseudogene TRBV3-2) to TRBJ2-7, with D possibly matching TRBD1 (6 bases). In germline, CDR1 is LGHDT, CDR2 YNNKEL (reference sequence). The CDR3 totals 15 residues. V gave up 1 base and J gave up 1 base, with 11 bases separating them. The CDR3 DNA sequence: TGTGCCAGCAGCCAAGGGGGGACACTATCCTACGAGCAGTACTTC. Protein product: CASSQGGTLSYEQYF.

The chain has TRBV27 and TRBJ2-1; a possible D gene is TRBD1 (8 bases). V was trimmed by 8 bases and J by 3 bases, leaving 23 bases between them. CDR3 length: 17 amino acids. Per germline, CDR1 MNHEY and CDR2 SMNVEV (reference sequence). The CDR3: CASGARWTGRDYNEQFF. The CDR3 DNA is TGTGCCAGCGGTGCGAGATGGACAGGGAGGGACTACAATGAGCAGTTCTTC.

V is TRBV7-8 and J is TRBJ1-1, with 7 nucleotides matching TRBD1. The CDR3 is 15 amino acids. CDR1 and CDR2 from the germline V gene are SGHVS and FQNEAQ. With 5 bases clipped from V and 5 bases from J, the junction kept 11 bases outside the gene matches. The CDR3 coding sequence is TGTGCCAGCAGCCTGCTACAGGGGTTGATAACTGAAGCTTTCTTT. Translated: CASSLLQGLITEAFF.

The CDR3 here is CASSRDRQTEAFF. Here the CDR3 DNA reads TGCGCCAGCAGCCGAGACAGGCAAACTGAAGCTTTCTTT. This chain joins TRBV4-1 and TRBJ1-1, with a tentative D call TRBD1 (6 bases). This CDR3 is built from 13 residues. The germline gives CDR1 MGHRA, CDR2 YSYEKL. V was shortened by 4 bases and J by 5 bases, with 11 bases between the two germline ends.

The rearrangement links TRBV4-1 to TRBJ1-4; tentative D call: TRBD1 (5 bases). From germline, CDR1 is MGHRA and CDR2 YSYEKL. The CDR3 loop spans 14 amino acids. With 4 bases removed from V and 7 bases from J, the gap between germline ends came to 13 bases. CDR3 protein: CASSPRGMGEKLFF. The DNA of the CDR3 is TGCGCCAGCAGCCCCCGGGGGATGGGTGAAAAACTGTTTTTT.

This clone appeared a single time. The chain couples TRBV18 to TRBJ2-5; TRBD1 matches at 11 bases. CDR1 and CDR2 from the germline V gene are KGHSH and LQKENI. V shed 8 bases, J shed 5 bases, and the junction held 7 bases outside the gene matches. CDR3 length: 14 amino acids. The CDR3, as DNA: TGTGCCAGCGCTGGGACAGGGGGGATGGAGACCCAGTACTTC. Its translation: CASAGTGGMETQYF.

This chain joins TRBV11-3 and TRBJ2-7; 11 nucleotides match TRBD2. The J segment lost 6 bases and the V segment lost 5 bases, leaving 6 bases of the junction unmatched. Germline V lookup: CDR1 SGHNT, CDR2 YENEEA. The CDR3 runs 14 residues. CDR3 coding DNA: TGTGCCAGCAGCCGGGGACTAGCGGTTTCCGAGCAGTACTTC. Protein: CASSRGLAVSEQYF.

The gene calls are TRBV27 and TRBJ1-4; 7 positions match TRBD1. CDR3 length: 12 amino acids. V lost 3 bases to trimming and J lost 11 bases; unmatched junction nucleotides: 3. Germline V gene lookup returns CDR1 MNHEY and CDR2 SMNVEV (reference sequence). The CDR3 here is CASSFTGDKLFF. In DNA form, the CDR3 reads TGTGCCAGCAGTTTTACAGGGGATAAACTGTTTTTT.

The V gene is TRBV11-2, the J gene TRBJ1-3; D unresolved. Trimming shortened V by 2 bases and J by 4 bases, and 9 bases separated the two germline ends. Germline V gives CDR1 SGHAT, CDR2 FQNNGV. The CDR3 loop spans 14 amino acids. CDR3 in amino acids: CASSLNGAGNTIYF. In nucleotides, the CDR3 is TGTGCCAGCAGCTTAAACGGAGCCGGAAACACCATATATTTT.

The rearrangement joins TRBV5-1 to TRBJ2-1; 10 positions match TRBD2. The CDR3 is 16 residues long. J lost 7 bases, V lost 0 bases, and 7 bases had no gene match. Germline assignment: CDR1 SGHRS and CDR2 YFSETQ. CDR3 in amino acids: CASSLGRSGGQNEQFF. CDR3 nucleotide sequence: TGCGCCAGCAGCTTGGGCCGTAGCGGGGGGCAAAATGAGCAGTTCTTC.

This clone was seen just once. The chain joins TRBV6-5 to TRBJ1-1, with a tentative D call TRBD1 (6 bases). Trimming shortened V by 3 bases and J by 2 bases, and 13 bases separated the two germline ends. CDR3 length: 15 residues. Germline assignment: CDR1 MNHEY and CDR2 SVGAGI. This CDR3 is CASSYGAGVNTEAFF. CDR3 DNA: TGTGCCAGCAGTTATGGGGCAGGGGTAAACACTGAAGCTTTCTTT.

The chain is built from TRBV6-5 and TRBJ1-1; 8 positions agree with TRBD1. The CDR3 runs 14 residues. CDR1 is MNHEY and CDR2 is SVGAGI in the germline V gene. Germline trimming cut 6 bases from V and 1 base from J; bases unmatched to any gene: 4. The CDR3 nucleotides are TGTGCCAGCAGCCGGGGACAGGAGAACACTGAAGCTTTCTTT. Protein: CASSRGQENTEAFF.

V and J are TRBV25-1 and TRBJ2-5, with 9 positions matching TRBD2. The CDR3 extends over 16 amino acids. The germline V gene has CDR1 MGHDK and CDR2 SYGVNS. The ends lost 7 bases at V and 2 bases at J; junction bases unmatched: 11. CDR3: CASNLGVAGDQETQYF. CDR3 in DNA: TGTGCCAGCAATCTCGGGGTAGCGGGAGATCAAGAGACCCAGTACTTC.

There are a few counts of this clone. V is TRBV30 and J is TRBJ1-2; 7 positions agree with TRBD1. Germline loops: CDR1 GTSNPN, CDR2 SVGIG (reference sequence). Trimming cost V 1 base and J 7 bases; bases outside gene matches: 12. CDR3 size: 15 residues. CDR3 nucleotides: TGTGCCTGGAGTGCGCAGACAGGGCTTCTTGGTGGCTACACCTTC. It specifies CAWSAQTGLLGGYTF.

Comment on this clone: The junction and the germline gene differ at one end; a read error may be behind it. The V and J genes are TRBV7-7 and TRBJ2-2, with D possibly matching TRBD1 (6 bases). CDR1 is SSHAT and CDR2 is FNYEAQ in the germline V gene (reference sequence). The CDR3 runs 15 residues. The CDR3 sequence is CASSLLAGDTGELFF. CDR3 sequence (DNA): TGTGCTAGCAGCTTGCTAGCAGGGGACACCGGGGAGCTGTTTTTT.

The V gene is TRBV6-2 or TRBV6-3, the J gene TRBJ2-1; 10 bases map to TRBD2. Germline trimming cut 4 bases from V and 2 bases from J; bases unmatched to any gene: 5. This CDR3 comprises 16 residues. In germline, CDR1 is MNHEY, CDR2 SVGEGT. CDR3 in DNA: TGTGCCAGCAGTTTTAGCGGGAGGAATACCTACAATGAGCAGTTCTTC. Protein product: CASSFSGRNTYNEQFF.

V and J are TRBV11-3 and TRBJ2-4; D not resolved. Per germline, CDR1 SGHNT and CDR2 YENEEA. The CDR3 runs to 16 residues. V lost 5 bases and J lost 6, with 20 bases in between. The CDR3, as DNA: TGTGCCAGCAGCCTGTCTTCGGGTCATTCCTTAAACATTCAGTACTTC. This translates into CASSLSSGHSLNIQYF.

The chain joins TRBV10-2 to TRBJ1-4; the D is unclear. CDR1 and CDR2 from the germline V gene are WSHSY and SAAADI. This CDR3 is built from 14 residues. V was shortened by 0 bases and J by 6 bases, with 8 bases between the two germline ends. The CDR3: CASSESGSDEKLFF. The CDR3 bases are TGCGCCAGCAGTGAGTCAGGGAGCGATGAAAAACTGTTTTTT.

The J gene is TRBJ2-1, the V gene TRBV2, with 8 nucleotides matching TRBD2. Unmatched junction bases numbered 15, after V lost 3 bases and J lost 8 bases. This CDR3 comprises 17 residues. Germline V CDR1 and CDR2: SNHLY, FYNNEI. The CDR3 coding sequence is TGTGCCAGCAGTGATCGGGTGGGCGGGAGGCCCCTCGATGAGCAGTTCTTC. Its protein product is CASSDRVGGRPLDEQFF.

V gene TRBV3-1 (or the pseudogene TRBV3-2) combines with J gene TRBJ2-7; D not resolved. With 4 bases removed from V and 3 bases from J, the gap between germline ends came to 13 bases. From germline, CDR1 is LGHDT and CDR2 YNNKEL (reference sequence). This CDR3 is built from 14 residues. The CDR3 spells CASSLNGLLYEQYF. The CDR3 DNA sequence: TGTGCCAGCAGCCTAAATGGCCTTCTCTACGAGCAGTACTTC.

This clone was detected only a few times. DNA of the CDR3: TGTGCCATCAGTACGACAGGGGACGTATCGGGCTACACCTTC. It specifies CAISTTGDVSGYTF. The chain employs TRBV10-3 and TRBJ1-2; 8 nucleotides match TRBD1. Trimming cost V 5 bases and J 8 bases; bases outside gene matches: 10. The length of the CDR3 is 14 residues. Per the germline V gene, CDR1 is ENHRY and CDR2 is SYGVKD.

The genes are TRBV7-2 and TRBJ2-1; TRBD2 matches 9 bases. The CDR3 spans 16 residues. With 5 bases clipped from V and 1 base from J, the junction kept 6 bases outside the gene matches. CDR1 and CDR2 (germline): SGHTA, FQGNSA. CDR3 in DNA: TGTGCCAGCAGCGCGCGGGGGGGCCAGTCCTACAATGAGCAGTTCTTC. It specifies CASSARGGQSYNEQFF.

This chain links TRBV2 with TRBJ1-1, with 11 nucleotides matching TRBD1. The J segment lost 6 bases and the V segment lost 1 base, leaving 4 bases of the junction unmatched. The CDR3 runs to 15 residues. Germline-derived CDR1 and CDR2 are SNHLY and FYNNEI. The CDR3 loop reads CASSEGTGGWAEAFF. CDR3 bases: TGTGCCAGCAGTGAAGGGACAGGGGGCTGGGCTGAAGCTTTCTTT. The full variable domain, in which reference TRBV2 and TRBJ1-1 provide the parts outside the CDR3, is EPEVTQTPSHQVTQMGQEVILRCVPISNHLYFYWYRQILGQKVEFLVSFYNNEISEKSEIFDDQFSVERPDGSNFTLKIRSTKLEDSAMYFCASSEGTGGWAEAFFGQGTRLTVV.

The V call is TRBV24-1, the J call TRBJ2-3; D possibly corresponds to TRBD1 (6 bases). The V gene lost 4 bases and the J gene lost 3 bases, with 16 bases spanning the gap. CDR3 length: 16 residues. Germline values: CDR1 KGHDR, CDR2 SFDVKD. This CDR3 is CATSDPRGLATDTQYF. The CDR3, as DNA: TGTGCCACCAGTGACCCCAGGGGTCTCGCTACAGATACGCAGTATTTT.